The sequence of this T cell receptor (beta chain) was determined in a study of blood T cells in healthy people across ages. A J-beta primer mix and a sample-barcoded 5' primer were used in a second PCR of roughly 6 to 11 cycles. Samples each returned at least 3 million CDR3-containing paired-end reads. In TCRdb, the 5' RACE reads were re-called with MiXCR into one record per CDR3 protein. Of 780,000 or so distinct CDR3 sequences listed, 56% are singletons. Germline-derived CDR1 and CDR2 are LNHNV and YYDKDF (reference sequence). The CDR3 extends over 14 amino acids. V trimming: 1 base; J trimming: 3 bases; junction bases outside the gene matches: 2. This clonotype was detected once.

The sample comprised blood. The chain carries TRBV15 and TRBJ1-2; 7 positions agree with TRBD1. The TCR sequence derives from a man aged 40-55 years in good health. The CDR3 DNA sequence: TGTGCCACCAGCAGAGGGACAGGCTACTATGGCTACACCTTC. This codes for CATSRGTGYYGYTF.